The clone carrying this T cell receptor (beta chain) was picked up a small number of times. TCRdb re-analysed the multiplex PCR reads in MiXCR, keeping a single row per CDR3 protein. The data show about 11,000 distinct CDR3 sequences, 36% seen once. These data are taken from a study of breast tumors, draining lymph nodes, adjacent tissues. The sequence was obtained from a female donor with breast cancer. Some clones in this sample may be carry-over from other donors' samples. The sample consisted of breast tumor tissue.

CDR3 amino acids: CASSRPGLGQPQHF. In DNA form, the CDR3 reads TGTGCCAGCAGCCGTCCGGGCCTTGGGCAGCCCCAGCATTTT. This rearrangement joins TRBV6-5 to TRBJ1-5; unclear D gene. The V gene lost 6 bases and the J gene lost 7 bases, with 16 bases spanning the gap. This CDR3 comprises 14 residues. Germline CDR1 and CDR2: MNHEY and SVGAGI.